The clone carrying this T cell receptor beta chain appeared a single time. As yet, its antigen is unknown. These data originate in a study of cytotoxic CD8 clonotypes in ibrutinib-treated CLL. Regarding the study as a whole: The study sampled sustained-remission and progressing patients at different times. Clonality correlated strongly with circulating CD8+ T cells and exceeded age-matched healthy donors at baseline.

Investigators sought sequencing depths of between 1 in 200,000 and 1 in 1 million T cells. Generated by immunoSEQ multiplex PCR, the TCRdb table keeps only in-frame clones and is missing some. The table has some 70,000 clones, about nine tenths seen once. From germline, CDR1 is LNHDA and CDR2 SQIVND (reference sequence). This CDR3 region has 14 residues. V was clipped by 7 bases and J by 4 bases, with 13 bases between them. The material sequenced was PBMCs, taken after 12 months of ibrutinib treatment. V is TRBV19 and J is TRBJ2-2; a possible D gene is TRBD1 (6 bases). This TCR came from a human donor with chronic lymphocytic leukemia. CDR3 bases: TGTGCCAGTAAAGGGCAGGGGTTCACCGGGGAGCTGTTTTTT. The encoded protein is CASKGQGFTGELFF.